These 24 T cell receptor beta chains were sequenced from one sample in a study of CD8+ T cells in alopecia areata. Treatment denoted: oral pan-JAK inhibitor, 5-10 mg twice daily. Extracted RNA was reverse transcribed into cDNA, the sequencing template. Using immunoSEQ multiplex PCR, the repertoire was profiled, and TCRdb retains in-frame clones only, with some absent. The table includes under 150,000 clones, less than 70% detected once. The specimen was CD4+ T cells sorted from blood, collected at week 24, from a patient treated with tofacitinib. All receptors derive from a human donor with alopecia areata.

The V call is TRBV6-5, the J call TRBJ2-4; no clear D gene. The germline V gene has CDR1 MNHEY and CDR2 SVGAGI. Trimming took 0 bases from V and 1 from J, leaving 7 bases between them. This CDR3 has 15 residues. The CDR3 DNA sequence: TGTGCCAGCAGTTACTCCGTTTTTGCCAAAAACATTCAGTACTTC. Its protein product is CASSYSVFAKNIQYF.

V and J are TRBV5-1 and TRBJ2-3; 7 positions match TRBD1. Germline V gives CDR1 SGHRS, CDR2 YFSETQ. CDR3 size: 14 residues. The V gene end was trimmed by 4 bases and the J gene end by 2 bases; junction bases not matched to a gene: 4. CDR3 residues: CASSPGQNTDTQYF. The CDR3 bases are TGCGCCAGCAGCCCGGGACAGAACACAGATACGCAGTATTTT.

The chain uses TRBV20-1 and TRBJ2-5; D is undetermined. The CDR3 contains 11 residues. CDR1 and CDR2 from the germline V gene are DFQATT and SNEGSKA (reference sequence). Trimming cost V 3 bases and J 0 bases, with 2 bases left between them. As DNA, the CDR3 is TGCAGTGCTAGGAACCAAGAGACCCAGTACTTC. It is translated as CSARNQETQYF.

The J gene is TRBJ1-1, the V gene TRBV29-1, with D possibly being TRBD1 (6 bases). Trimming pared 4 bases from V and 1 base from J, leaving 10 bases between. CDR3 length: 13 amino acids. Germline values: CDR1 SQVTM, CDR2 ANQGSEA. In DNA form, the CDR3 reads TGCAGCGTTGCTGAACAGGGGAACACTGAAGCTTTCTTT. Translated, it gives CSVAEQGNTEAFF.

The chain has TRBV14 and TRBJ2-1, with D possibly matching TRBD1 (5 bases). The CDR3 covers 16 residues. Trimming cost V 0 bases and J 9 bases, with 18 bases left between them. Germline V gene lookup returns CDR1 SGHDN and CDR2 FVKESK. CDR3 residues: CASSQERGSGQSEQFF. DNA of the CDR3: TGTGCCAGCAGCCAAGAAAGAGGCTCAGGGCAGAGTGAGCAGTTCTTC.

The chain is built from TRBV6-5 and TRBJ1-1; D not resolved. Deletions cut 6 bases from V and 0 bases from J, with 8 bases between. The germline V gene has CDR1 MNHEY and CDR2 SVGAGI. The CDR3 consists of 13 residues. CDR3 protein: CASSRQLNTEAFF. The CDR3 DNA is TGTGCCAGCAGCCGACAACTGAACACTGAAGCTTTCTTT.

This chain uses TRBV4-1 with TRBJ1-3; TRBD1 agrees at 9 bases. This CDR3 has 16 amino acids. Per germline, CDR1 MGHRA and CDR2 YSYEKL. The trim removed 3 bases at V and 4 bases at J, leaving 7 bases unmatched. The CDR3 protein is CASSQNLQGAGNTIYF. CDR3 nucleotides: TGCGCCAGCAGCCAGAATCTACAGGGGGCCGGAAACACCATATATTTT.

The gene calls are TRBV5-1 and TRBJ2-3; 10 nucleotides line up with TRBD2. CDR3 length: 17 amino acids. With 0 bases clipped from V and 1 base from J, the junction kept 5 bases outside the gene matches. Germline assignment: CDR1 SGHRS and CDR2 YFSETQ. The CDR3 here is CASSLDASGGGTDTQYF. In nucleotides, the CDR3 is TGCGCCAGCAGCTTGGACGCTAGCGGGGGAGGCACAGATACGCAGTATTTT.

This chain connects TRBV7-9 to TRBJ2-5, with D perhaps TRBD1 (5 bases). Per germline, CDR1 SEHNR and CDR2 FQNEAQ (reference sequence). V lost 4 bases and J lost 5, with 17 bases in between. The CDR3 is 15 residues long. CDR3 DNA sequence: TGTGCCAGCAGCTCCGATCTCCAGGGTTGGGAGACCCAGTACTTC. Translation gives CASSSDLQGWETQYF.

This clone was observed a few times. The gene calls are TRBV7-6 and TRBJ1-1, with TRBD1 as a possible D gene (6 bases). V dropped 4 bases and J dropped 1 base, with 22 bases sitting between them. CDR1 and CDR2 from the germline V gene are SGHVS and FNYEAQ. The CDR3 has 18 residues. CDR3 sequence: CASSSSVRGRRTNTEAFF. In DNA, the CDR3 is TGTGCCAGCAGCTCCTCTGTCAGGGGACGCCGCACGAACACTGAAGCTTTCTTT.

The chain uses TRBV29-1 and TRBJ2-7; D may correspond to TRBD1 or TRBD2 (6 bases each). The J call may be incorrect, as the DNA end agrees better with TRBJ2-5. The CDR3 spans 15 residues. In germline, CDR1 is SQVTM, CDR2 ANQGSEA. CDR3 protein: CSVERGGLFQETQYF. The CDR3 DNA sequence: TGCAGCGTTGAACGAGGGGGACTTTTCCAAGAGACCCAGTACTTC.

The chain employs TRBV30 and TRBJ1-5; D not certain. The V and J ends lost 0 bases and 6 bases respectively, with 9 bases between them. The germline V gene encodes CDR1 GTSNPN and CDR2 SVGIG (reference sequence). The CDR3 spans 13 residues. CDR3 nucleotides: TGTGCCTGGAGTGTACGGGAACTTCAGCCCCAGCATTTT. Translated: CAWSVRELQPQHF.

This clone was found a few times. The genes are TRBV29-1 and TRBJ2-5; possibly TRBD2 for D (5 bases). The CDR3 sequence is 15 residues long. Trimming removed 3 bases at V and 4 bases at J, with 18 bases between. CDR1 is SQVTM, CDR2 ANQGSEA, per germline. CDR3 region: CSVDAGPGLGETQYF. Written as DNA, the CDR3 is TGCAGCGTTGATGCGGGTCCCGGGTTGGGAGAGACCCAGTACTTC. The variable domain in full, completed from reference TRBV29-1 and TRBJ2-5, reads SAVISQKPSRDICQRGTSLTIQCQVDSQVTMMFWYRQQPGQSLTLIATANQGSEATYESGFVIDKFPISRPNLTFSTLTVSNMSPEDSSIYLCSVDAGPGLGETQYFGPGTRLLVL.

The chain combines TRBV30 with TRBJ1-1, with D unclear. Germline values: CDR1 GTSNPN, CDR2 SVGIG (reference sequence). The V gene lost 0 bases and the J gene lost 11 bases, with 13 bases spanning the gap. The length of the CDR3 is 12 residues. The CDR3 DNA reads TGTGCCTGGAGTGTAAGGTTAGACATCGCTTTCTTT. The encoded protein is CAWSVRLDIAFF.

The chain has TRBV11-3 and TRBJ2-4; 7 positions agree with TRBD2. Losses at the gene ends were 6 bases for V and 6 bases for J; bases not matched to a gene: 5. The CDR3 consists of 13 residues. Germline assignment: CDR1 SGHNT and CDR2 YENEEA. CDR3 nucleotide sequence: TGTGCCAGCAGGTTGGGCGGGGGAAACATTCAGTACTTC. Translated: CASRLGGGNIQYF.

The V call is TRBV7-9, the J call TRBJ2-7, with D unresolved. Germline V gives CDR1 SEHNR, CDR2 FQNEAQ (reference sequence). V was pared by 5 bases and J by 5 bases, with 13 bases between. There are 13 residues in the CDR3. The CDR3, as DNA: TGTGCCAGCAGCCTTGACGTTGAGAACGAGCAGTACTTC. Protein: CASSLDVENEQYF.

The J gene is TRBJ2-1, the V gene TRBV20-1; D not certain. The germline V gene encodes CDR1 DFQATT and CDR2 SNEGSKA (reference sequence). The V gene lost 0 bases and the J gene lost 15 bases, with 12 bases spanning the gap. CDR3 length: 11 amino acids. CDR3 sequence: CSARDPLRLFF. In nucleotides, the CDR3 is TGCAGTGCTAGAGACCCTCTACGGCTGTTCTTC.

This clone was seen once. J is TRBJ2-1 and V is TRBV7-9; weak D call: TRBD2 (6 bases). The germline CDR1 and CDR2 sequences are SEHNR and FQNEAQ (reference sequence). V dropped 10 bases and J dropped 7 bases, with 20 bases sitting between them. The CDR3 is 14 amino acids. Here the CDR3 DNA reads TGTGCCAACACTGGCAGGAGGGTTCGGAATGAGCAGTTCTTC. Encoded protein: CANTGRRVRNEQFF. The full variable domain, with the rest looked up from reference TRBV7-9 and TRBJ2-1, is DTGVSQNPRHKITKRGQNVTFRCDPISEHNRLYWYRQTLGQGPEFLTYFQNEAQLEKSRLLSDRFSAERPKGSFSTLEIQRTEQGDSAMYLCANTGRRVRNEQFFGPGTRLTVL.

V and J are TRBV29-1 and TRBJ1-1; 7 positions match TRBD1. Germline V gene data show CDR1 as SQVTM and CDR2 as ANQGSEA. The CDR3 sequence is 13 residues long. V trimming: 7 bases; J trimming: 4 bases; junction bases outside the gene matches: 9. In DNA, the CDR3 is TGCAGCGCCGTGACAGGGACCTTCACTGAAGCTTTCTTT. Encoded protein: CSAVTGTFTEAFF.

This clone was observed a few times. The chain has TRBV4-3 and TRBJ2-1; 12 nucleotides align to TRBD2. Unmatched junction bases numbered 9, after V lost 0 bases and J lost 9 bases. There are 17 residues in the CDR3. Germline lookup yields CDR1 LGHNA and CDR2 YSLEER. CDR3 region: CASSQEPTTSGGTEQFF. DNA for the CDR3: TGCGCCAGCAGCCAAGAACCTACGACTAGCGGGGGCACTGAGCAGTTCTTC.

This clone was seen only a few times. This sequence joins TRBV2 and TRBJ2-2, with D perhaps being TRBD1 or TRBD2 (6 bases each). The germline V gene has CDR1 SNHLY and CDR2 FYNNEI. V lost 10 bases to trimming and J lost 2 bases, with 14 bases between them. This CDR3 has 14 residues. CDR3: CATQGGPNTGELFF. CDR3 bases: TGTGCCACCCAAGGGGGGCCTAACACCGGGGAGCTGTTTTTT.

This sequence joins TRBV7-2 and TRBJ1-1, with D perhaps TRBD1 (6 bases). V shed 5 bases and J shed 4 bases, with 17 bases lying between them. The CDR3 totals 15 residues. Germline V CDR1 and CDR2: SGHTA, FQGNSA. In DNA form, the CDR3 reads TGTGCCAGCAGCCCGCCTACAGGGAGAGGCACTGAAGCTTTCTTT. It yields the protein CASSPPTGRGTEAFF.

The V call is TRBV23-1, the J call TRBJ1-6, with TRBD1 as a possible D gene (5 bases). TRBV23-1 is given ORF status, its function remaining uncertain. CDR3 length: 17 residues. Trimming shortened V by 4 bases and J by 4 bases, and 17 bases separated the two germline ends. The CDR3: CASSPRVRRGYNSPLHF. The CDR3 DNA reads as TGCGCCAGCAGTCCAAGGGTTCGGAGGGGTTATAATTCACCCCTCCACTTT.

This clone was counted only a few times. V is TRBV7-2 and J is TRBJ1-2, with D perhaps TRBD1 (6 bases). This CDR3 is 17 amino acids long. CDR1 and CDR2 from the germline V gene are SGHTA and FQGNSA. Trimming took off 4 bases at V and 4 bases at J, with 22 bases between the two ends. The CDR3 coding sequence is TGTGCCAGCAGCTCGGGGGGGCAGGGAGGTCTGGCCTATGGCTACACCTTC. Translation gives CASSSGGQGGLAYGYTF.